Below, one T cell receptor (beta chain) is given with its context. Germline lookup yields CDR1 LGHNA and CDR2 YSLEER. The CDR3 spans 18 residues. V lost 2 bases and J 4 bases, leaving 20 bases between the germline ends. The record originates from a study of T cell changes during pregnancy in multiple sclerosis. Repertoires were generated with immunoSEQ multiplex PCR, while TCRdb's copy carries only in-frame clones and drops some. The sample holds about 40,000 clones; around 89% are singletons and the top ten take roughly 0.5%. Sequences were derived from CD4+ T cells from peripheral blood mononuclear cells, sampled in the first trimester of pregnancy. The chain combines TRBV4-3 with TRBJ1-4, with a tentative D call TRBD1 (5 bases). The TCR originated in a female donor with multiple sclerosis, enrolled in a pregnancy study. CDR3 nucleotides: TGCGCCAGCAGCCAAAAATCTTCGACCGACAGAGTTAATGAAAAACTGTTTTTT. This translates into CASSQKSSTDRVNEKLFF.